Detailed here is one TCR beta chain. Antigen: not known. The protocol was immunoSEQ multiplex PCR, while the TCRdb copy is restricted to in-frame clones and leaves out a portion. The table lists about 150,000 clones, just under 95% of them singletons, with approximately 7% in the top ten. The source of the sample is a study of T cell responses to AZD1222 COVID-19 vaccine. The length of the CDR3 is 15 residues. Germline trimming cut 1 base from V and 0 bases from J; bases unmatched to any gene: 2. In germline, CDR1 is MGHRA, CDR2 YSYEKL. It was second doses at about 4 or about 12 weeks that were pooled. Regarding the study as a whole: The span of vaccine-associated CD4 TCRs extended across spike, with dominance at 160-218 and 743-854. None of the repertoires were sampled until the peak T cell response had passed. Donor demographics were predominantly white British with a female majority; clonal diversity may be underestimated.

The J gene is TRBJ1-1, the V gene TRBV4-1, with 7 bases aligning to TRBD1. Sequencing used peripheral blood, obtained 28 days after the second AZD1222 dose. This receptor was identified in an adult who received the AZD1222 COVID-19 vaccine. The CDR3 DNA follows: TGCGCCAGCAGCCAAGTCGGACAGGTGAACACTGAAGCTTTCTTT. This codes for CASSQVGQVNTEAFF.